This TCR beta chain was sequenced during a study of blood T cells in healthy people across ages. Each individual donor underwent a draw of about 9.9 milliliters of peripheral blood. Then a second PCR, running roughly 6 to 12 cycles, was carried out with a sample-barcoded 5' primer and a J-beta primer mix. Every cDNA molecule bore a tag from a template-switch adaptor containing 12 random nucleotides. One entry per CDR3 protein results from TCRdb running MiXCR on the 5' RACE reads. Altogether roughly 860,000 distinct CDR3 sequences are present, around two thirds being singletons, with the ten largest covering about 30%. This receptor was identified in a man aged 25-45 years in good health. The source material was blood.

The CDR3 loop reads CSAARTSGQETQYF. DNA for the CDR3: TGCAGTGCTGCCCGGACTAGCGGGCAAGAGACCCAGTACTTC. V usage is TRBV20-1 and J usage is TRBJ2-5, with 11 bases that match TRBD2. Trimming cost V 5 bases and J 2 bases; bases outside gene matches: 4. The CDR3 has 14 residues. Germline V CDR1 and CDR2: DFQATT, SNEGSKA (reference sequence).